What follows are 32 T cell receptor beta chains derived from one specimen sequenced in a study of blood T cell repertoires in COVID-19. Some clones are missing from TCRdb's copy, which holds only in-frame ones; the method was immunoSEQ multiplex PCR. The sample consists of some 74,000 clones, 83% of them appearing once. The material sequenced was peripheral blood. All receptors come from a man older than 75 with acute or convalescent COVID-19.

V and J are TRBV15 and TRBJ1-6; 8 bases align to TRBD1. CDR3 length equals 16 residues. V lost 4 bases and J lost 4; bases outside the gene matches: 6. Germline CDR1 LNHNV, CDR2 YYDKDF (reference sequence). The CDR3 coding sequence is TGTGCCACCAGCACCCGGGACAGGTTTTATAATTCACCCCTCCACTTT. Translation: CATSTRDRFYNSPLHF.

V usage is TRBV3-1 (or the pseudogene TRBV3-2) and J usage is TRBJ2-7; 8 positions match TRBD2. The germline V gene encodes CDR1 LGHDT and CDR2 YNNKEL (reference sequence). The CDR3 loop spans 15 amino acids. After removal of 0 bases from V and 3 bases from J, the junction contained 4 bases not matched to a gene. For the CDR3, the DNA is TGTGCCAGCAGCCAAGACGGGGCGGGAGGCTACGAGCAGTACTTC. Translation gives CASSQDGAGGYEQYF.

This sequence joins TRBV6-2 or TRBV6-3 and TRBJ1-2; 8 bases map to TRBD1. Germline V lookup: CDR1 MNHEY, CDR2 SVGEGT. This CDR3 spans 13 amino acids. V lost 4 bases to trimming and J lost 5 bases; unmatched junction nucleotides: 3. This chain's CDR3 is CASSSQGEYGYTF. The CDR3, as DNA: TGTGCCAGCAGTTCACAGGGGGAGTATGGCTACACCTTC.

J is TRBJ1-2 and V is TRBV5-4; the D gene is possibly TRBD1 (5 bases). Germline-derived CDR1 and CDR2 are SGHNT and YYREEE (reference sequence). The V end was cut by 3 bases, the J end by 0 bases, with 15 bases between. The CDR3 extends over 16 amino acids. CDR3 region: CASSSPGGVTNYGYTF. The DNA of the CDR3 is TGTGCCAGCAGCTCCCCCGGGGGGGTTACTAACTATGGCTACACCTTC.

This clone has just a few counts. The rearrangement links TRBV3-1 (or the pseudogene TRBV3-2) to TRBJ2-7, with TRBD1 as a possible D gene (6 bases). V lost 0 bases, J lost 7 bases, and 19 bases lay in between. The CDR3 extends over 16 amino acids. Germline CDR1 is LGHDT and CDR2 is YNNKEL (reference sequence). This CDR3 is CASSQDLMRDTQEQYF. The CDR3 coding sequence is TGTGCCAGCAGCCAAGATTTAATGAGGGACACCCAAGAGCAGTACTTC.

This clone has a handful of counts. This chain uses TRBV5-1 with TRBJ1-1; 7 bases line up with TRBD1. J lost 2 bases, V lost 4 bases, and 5 bases had no gene match. This CDR3 is built from 14 residues. Germline V lookup: CDR1 SGHRS, CDR2 YFSETQ. The CDR3 reads CASSHGTENTEAFF. The CDR3 bases are TGCGCCAGCAGCCACGGGACAGAAAACACTGAAGCTTTCTTT.

V is TRBV4-1 and J is TRBJ2-2; TRBD2 matches 12 bases. Trimming cost V 0 bases and J 4 bases; bases outside gene matches: 9. Germline CDR1 and CDR2: MGHRA and YSYEKL. The CDR3 runs 19 residues. The CDR3 loop reads CASSQDPRLAGVGTGELFF. DNA of the CDR3: TGCGCCAGCAGCCAAGATCCACGACTAGCGGGAGTTGGCACCGGGGAGCTGTTTTTT.

V and J are TRBV28 and TRBJ2-1; 9 nucleotides match TRBD1. Germline V gene lookup returns CDR1 MDHEN and CDR2 SYDVKM. This CDR3 region has 14 residues. Trimming took 5 bases from V and 7 from J; bases not matched to a gene: 6. The CDR3 region has the DNA TGTGCCAGCAGTCCGCCGGACAGGGGAAATGAGCAGTTCTTC. Its protein product is CASSPPDRGNEQFF.

The chain is built from TRBV28 and TRBJ1-2; D not resolved. There are 17 residues in the CDR3. The germline gives CDR1 MDHEN, CDR2 SYDVKM. V was clipped by 4 bases and J by 2 bases, with 20 bases between them. The CDR3 region is CASSSQVGHPQNYGYTF. CDR3 coding DNA: TGTGCCAGCAGTTCCCAGGTTGGGCATCCCCAAAACTATGGCTACACCTTC.

The chain has TRBV7-2 and TRBJ1-1, with D possibly matching TRBD1 (5 bases). V dropped 4 bases and J dropped 1 base, with 7 bases sitting between them. The CDR3 extends over 13 amino acids. Germline values: CDR1 SGHTA, CDR2 FQGNSA. The CDR3 sequence is CASSSDRNTEAFF. The CDR3 coding sequence is TGTGCCAGCAGCTCCGACAGGAACACTGAAGCTTTCTTT.

This sequence joins TRBV14 and TRBJ2-1; the D is unclear. This CDR3 contains 14 residues. Germline CDR1 and CDR2: SGHDN and FVKESK. The V end lost 1 base, the J end lost 5 bases, and 9 bases lay between the germline ends. CDR3: CASSQASVDNEQFF. In DNA form, the CDR3 reads TGTGCCAGCAGCCAAGCGTCTGTAGACAATGAGCAGTTCTTC. Drawing the rest from reference TRBV14 and TRBJ2-1, the complete variable domain is EAGVTQFPSHSVIEKGQTVTLRCDPISGHDNLYWYRRVMGKEIKFLLHFVKESKQDESGMPNNRFLAERTGGTYSTLKVQPAELEDSGVYFCASSQASVDNEQFFGPGTRLTVL.

The V call is TRBV18, the J call TRBJ1-1, with 8 positions matching TRBD1. The CDR3 totals 17 residues. The V segment lost 11 bases and the J segment 1 base; nucleotides outside the gene matches: 18. The V gene's germline CDR1 is KGHSH and CDR2 LQKENI. CDR3 loop: CASSKVGQGARNTEAFF. The CDR3 DNA reads TGTGCCTCTTCGAAAGTCGGGCAGGGGGCCCGGAACACTGAAGCTTTCTTT.

The rearrangement uses TRBV24-1 and TRBJ2-1; the D gene is possibly TRBD2 (6 bases). The CDR3 sequence is 13 residues long. Germline lookup yields CDR1 KGHDR and CDR2 SFDVKD. Trimming removed 2 bases from V and 8 bases from J, with 9 bases in between. CDR3 sequence reads: CATSDSWGDEQFF. CDR3 in DNA: TGTGCCACCAGTGATTCATGGGGGGATGAGCAGTTCTTC.

This clone was recorded only once. V gene TRBV12-2 combines with J gene TRBJ1-1. TRBV12-2 counts as a pseudogene. The CDR3 is 14 amino acids. The CDR3 protein is CASRLAPDSPGAFF. CDR3 DNA: TGTGCAAGTCGCTTAGCTCCGGACTCGCCGGGAGCTTTCTTT.

This CDR3 reads CASSPGTVRYGYTF. In nucleotides, the CDR3 is TGTGCCAGCAGTCCGGGGACTGTACGCTATGGCTACACCTTC. This chain joins TRBV27 and TRBJ1-2; possible D gene TRBD1, 5 bases. V dropped 5 bases and J dropped 4 bases, with 14 bases sitting between them. The CDR3 is 14 amino acids. Germline assignment: CDR1 MNHEY and CDR2 SMNVEV (reference sequence).

The chain recombines TRBV4-1 with TRBJ2-7, with 8 bases aligning to TRBD2. The J segment lost 2 bases and the V segment lost 4 bases, leaving 4 bases of the junction unmatched. The CDR3 totals 14 residues. The V gene's germline CDR1 is MGHRA and CDR2 YSYEKL. The CDR3 sequence is CASSRFSGTYEQYF. For the CDR3, the DNA is TGCGCCAGCAGCCGATTTAGCGGGACCTACGAGCAGTACTTC.

V is TRBV5-5 and J is TRBJ2-7; 10 positions match TRBD1. Germline V lookup: CDR1 SGHKS, CDR2 YYEKEE (reference sequence). The length of the CDR3 is 15 residues. With V trimmed by 4 bases and J by 3 bases, 7 bases remained unmatched. CDR3 region: CASSDRDRGGYEQYF. The CDR3 DNA reads TGTGCCAGCAGCGACCGGGACAGGGGAGGCTACGAGCAGTACTTC.

The rearrangement links TRBV5-4 to TRBJ2-3; D is perhaps TRBD1 (6 bases). V gave up 3 bases and J gave up 7 bases, with 15 bases separating them. Per the germline V gene, CDR1 is SGHNT and CDR2 is YYREEE (reference sequence). CDR3 size: 14 residues. This chain's CDR3 is CASSSAGARYTQYF. The CDR3, as DNA: TGTGCCAGCAGCTCTGCAGGGGCGCGTTATACGCAGTATTTT.

The chain is built from TRBV4-1 and TRBJ2-3; 8 bases map to TRBD1. The ends lost 1 base at V and 4 bases at J; junction bases unmatched: 16. Germline CDR1 and CDR2: MGHRA and YSYEKL. There are 19 residues in the CDR3. CDR3 residues: CASSQGSGTGGVAADTQYF. The DNA of the CDR3 is TGCGCCAGCAGCCAAGGAAGTGGGACAGGCGGGGTGGCGGCAGATACGCAGTATTTT.

This rearrangement joins TRBV5-6 to TRBJ2-7, with 10 bases aligning to TRBD1. CDR3 size: 16 residues. Trimming cost V 3 bases and J 1 base; bases outside gene matches: 7. Germline CDR1 and CDR2: SGHDT and YYEEEE. CDR3 nucleotides: TGTGCCAGCAGCTCGATAGGACAGGGGGGGTCCTACGAGCAGTACTTC. Its protein is CASSSIGQGGSYEQYF. The full variable domain, rest sourced from reference TRBV5-6 and TRBJ2-7, is DAGVTQSPTHLIKTRGQQVTLRCSPKSGHDTVSWYQQALGQGPQFIFQYYEEEERQRGNFPDRFSGHQFPNYSSELNVNALLLGDSALYLCASSSIGQGGSYEQYFGPGTRLTVT.

V and J are TRBV18 and TRBJ2-3; perhaps TRBD2 as D (5 bases). The germline V and J ends were trimmed by 1 base and 0 bases, with 8 bases remaining between them. This CDR3 has 15 amino acids. Germline V gives CDR1 KGHSH, CDR2 LQKENI. Written as DNA, the CDR3 is TGTGCCAGCTCACCACGGGGAGCTAGCACAGATACGCAGTATTTT. Translation: CASSPRGASTDTQYF.

The chain has TRBV6-2 or TRBV6-3 and TRBJ1-5; D remains ambiguous. This CDR3 is built from 14 residues. Germline assignment: CDR1 MNHEY and CDR2 SVGEGT. V lost 3 bases and J 5 bases, leaving 11 bases between the germline ends. The CDR3 nucleotides read TGTGCCAGCAGTTATGAGAGGAAGGATCAGCCCCAGCATTTT. Its protein product is CASSYERKDQPQHF.

This chain joins TRBV5-1 and TRBJ2-7; 8 nucleotides match TRBD1. V was pared by 6 bases and J by 6 bases, with 11 bases of the junction left unmatched. This CDR3 has 14 amino acids. From germline, CDR1 is SGHRS and CDR2 YFSETQ. The CDR3 nucleotides read TGCGCCAGCAAGACCCCGGGGCAGGGGGCCGAGCAGTACTTC. It codes for CASKTPGQGAEQYF. The variable domain in full, completed from reference TRBV5-1 and TRBJ2-7, reads KAGVTQTPRYLIKTRGQQVTLSCSPISGHRSVSWYQQTPGQGLQFLFEYFSETQRNKGNFPGRFSGRQFSNSRSEMNVSTLELGDSALYLCASKTPGQGAEQYFGPGTRLTVT.

There are a few counts of this clone. V usage is TRBV12-3 or TRBV12-4 and J usage is TRBJ1-1, with TRBD1 matching over 7 bases. This CDR3 has 12 residues. V dropped 6 bases and J dropped 11; count of bases not matched to a gene: 9. CDR3 region: CASRGPGQTAFF. Here the CDR3 DNA reads TGTGCCAGCAGGGGCCCGGGACAGACGGCTTTCTTT.

The V call is TRBV19, the J call TRBJ1-2; the match to TRBD1 covers 7 bases. CDR3 size: 14 residues. J was trimmed by 7 bases and V by 8 bases; bases with no gene match: 13. Germline loops: CDR1 LNHDA, CDR2 SQIVND (reference sequence). The CDR3 loop is CASRPQGGTIGYTF. CDR3 DNA: TGTGCCAGTCGACCCCAGGGGGGAACGATTGGCTACACCTTC.

V gene TRBV6-5 combines with J gene TRBJ1-1; no reliable D call. The CDR3 contains 11 residues. Per the germline V gene, CDR1 is MNHEY and CDR2 is SVGAGI. Between the trimmed V and J ends, which lost 7 bases and 8 bases, there was a span of 11 bases. The CDR3 loop is CASTRAPEAFF. CDR3 nucleotides: TGTGCCAGCACGAGGGCTCCCGAAGCTTTCTTT.

The rearrangement joins TRBV28 to TRBJ1-5, with 9 nucleotides matching TRBD1. The CDR3 runs 15 residues. The germline V gene encodes CDR1 MDHEN and CDR2 SYDVKM. V was clipped by 4 bases and J by 1 base; unmatched bases: 2. The CDR3 here is CASSSGQGSNQPQHF. CDR3 DNA: TGTGCCAGCAGTTCGGGACAGGGCAGCAATCAGCCCCAGCATTTT.

The rearrangement joins TRBV3-1 (or the pseudogene TRBV3-2) to TRBJ2-6; no firm D call. CDR1 is LGHDT and CDR2 is YNNKEL in the germline V gene (reference sequence). The CDR3 spans 15 residues. Trimming pared 1 base from V and 2 bases from J, leaving 6 bases between. In nucleotides, the CDR3 is TGTGCCAGCAGCCAAGGCCACACTGGGGCCAACGTCCTGACTTTC. It is translated as CASSQGHTGANVLTF.

In its sample, this clone was seen a few times. The gene calls are TRBV30 and TRBJ1-1; a weak D match, TRBD1 (5 bases). The CDR3 extends over 14 amino acids. Germline values: CDR1 GTSNPN, CDR2 SVGIG (reference sequence). Between the trimmed V and J ends, which lost 0 bases and 4 bases, there was a span of 12 bases. The CDR3 sequence: CAWSVKGMSTEAFF. Here the CDR3 DNA reads TGTGCCTGGAGTGTAAAGGGGATGAGCACTGAAGCTTTCTTT.

This chain joins TRBV10-2 and TRBJ1-4; the match to TRBD1 covers 10 bases. The V and J ends lost 2 bases and 6 bases, in that order; junction bases with no gene match: 6. The germline gives CDR1 WSHSY, CDR2 SAAADI. The CDR3 runs to 16 residues. CDR3 region: CASSERTGGADEKLFF. The CDR3 bases are TGCGCCAGCAGTGAGAGGACAGGGGGTGCGGATGAAAAACTGTTTTTT.

The chain is built from TRBV28 and TRBJ1-1; tentative D call: TRBD1 (6 bases). Germline V lookup: CDR1 MDHEN, CDR2 SYDVKM. The CDR3 sequence is 14 residues long. V was pared by 6 bases and J by 4 bases, with 15 bases between. The CDR3: CASRVPTGTTEAFF. Here the CDR3 DNA reads TGTGCCAGCAGGGTTCCGACAGGAACCACTGAAGCTTTCTTT.

The V call is TRBV28, the J call TRBJ1-2; 7 bases are shared with TRBD1. CDR3 length: 12 residues. The germline V gene has CDR1 MDHEN and CDR2 SYDVKM. J gave up 12 bases and V 3 bases, and 7 bases lay outside the gene matches. In DNA form, the CDR3 reads TGTGCCAGCAGTTTTGCGGCAGGGGGGCACACCTTC. This codes for CASSFAAGGHTF.